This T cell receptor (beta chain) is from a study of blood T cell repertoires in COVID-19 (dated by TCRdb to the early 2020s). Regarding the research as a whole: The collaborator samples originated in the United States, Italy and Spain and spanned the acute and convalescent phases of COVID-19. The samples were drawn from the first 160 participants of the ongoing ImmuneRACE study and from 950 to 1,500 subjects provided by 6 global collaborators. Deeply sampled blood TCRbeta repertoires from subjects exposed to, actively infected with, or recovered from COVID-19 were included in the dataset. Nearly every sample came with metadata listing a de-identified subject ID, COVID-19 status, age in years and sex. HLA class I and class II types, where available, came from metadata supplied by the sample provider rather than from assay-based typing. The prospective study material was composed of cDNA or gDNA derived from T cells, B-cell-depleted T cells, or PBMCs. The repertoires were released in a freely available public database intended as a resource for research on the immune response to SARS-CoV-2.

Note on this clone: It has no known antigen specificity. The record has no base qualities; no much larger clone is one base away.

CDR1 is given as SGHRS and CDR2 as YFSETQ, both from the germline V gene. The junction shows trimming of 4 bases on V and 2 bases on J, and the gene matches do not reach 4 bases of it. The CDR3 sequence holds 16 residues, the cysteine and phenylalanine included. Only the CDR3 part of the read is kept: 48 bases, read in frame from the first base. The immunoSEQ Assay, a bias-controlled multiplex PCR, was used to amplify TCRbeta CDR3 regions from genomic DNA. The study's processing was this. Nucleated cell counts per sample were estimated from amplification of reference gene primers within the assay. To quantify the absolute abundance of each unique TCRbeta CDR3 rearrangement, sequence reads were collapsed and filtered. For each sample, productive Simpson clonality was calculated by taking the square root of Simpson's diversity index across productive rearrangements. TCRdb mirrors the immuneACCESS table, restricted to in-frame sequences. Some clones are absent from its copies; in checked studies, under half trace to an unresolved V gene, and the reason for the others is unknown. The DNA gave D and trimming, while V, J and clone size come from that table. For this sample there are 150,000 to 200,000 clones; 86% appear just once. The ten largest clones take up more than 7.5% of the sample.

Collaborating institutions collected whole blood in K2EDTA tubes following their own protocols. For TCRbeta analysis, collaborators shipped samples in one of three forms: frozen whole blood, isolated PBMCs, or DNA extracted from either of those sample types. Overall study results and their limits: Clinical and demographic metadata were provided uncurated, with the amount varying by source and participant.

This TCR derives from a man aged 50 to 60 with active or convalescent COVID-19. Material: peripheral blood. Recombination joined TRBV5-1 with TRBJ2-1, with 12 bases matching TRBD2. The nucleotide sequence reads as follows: TGCGCCAGCAGCCGGACTAGCGGGGTCACCTACAATGAGCAGTTCTTC. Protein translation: CASSRTSGVTYNEQFF.